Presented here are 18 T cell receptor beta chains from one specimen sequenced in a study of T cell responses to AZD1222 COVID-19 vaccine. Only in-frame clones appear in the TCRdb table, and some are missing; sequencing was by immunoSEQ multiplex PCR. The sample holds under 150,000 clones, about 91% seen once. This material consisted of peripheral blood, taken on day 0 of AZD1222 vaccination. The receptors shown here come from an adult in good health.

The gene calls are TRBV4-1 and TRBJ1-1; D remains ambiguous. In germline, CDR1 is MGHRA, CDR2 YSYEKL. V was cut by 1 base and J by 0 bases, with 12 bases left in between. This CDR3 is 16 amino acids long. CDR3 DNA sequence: TGCGCCAGCAGCCAAGCCCGCACCGTCCTGAACACTGAAGCTTTCTTT. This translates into CASSQARTVLNTEAFF.

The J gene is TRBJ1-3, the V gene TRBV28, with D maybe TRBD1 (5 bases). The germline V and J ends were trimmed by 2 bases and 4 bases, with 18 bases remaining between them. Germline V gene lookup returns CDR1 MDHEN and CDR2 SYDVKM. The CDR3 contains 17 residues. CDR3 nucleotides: TGTGCCAGCAGTTTACAGGAGGGGACCCTTGCCGGAAACACCATATATTTT. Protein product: CASSLQEGTLAGNTIYF.

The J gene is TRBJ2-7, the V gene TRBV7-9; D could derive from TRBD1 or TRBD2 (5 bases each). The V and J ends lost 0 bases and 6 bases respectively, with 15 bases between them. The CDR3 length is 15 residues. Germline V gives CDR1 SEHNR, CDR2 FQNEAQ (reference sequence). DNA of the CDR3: TGTGCCAGCAGCTTAGCGGTCGAGGGGATCATCGAGCAGTACTTC. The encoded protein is CASSLAVEGIIEQYF.

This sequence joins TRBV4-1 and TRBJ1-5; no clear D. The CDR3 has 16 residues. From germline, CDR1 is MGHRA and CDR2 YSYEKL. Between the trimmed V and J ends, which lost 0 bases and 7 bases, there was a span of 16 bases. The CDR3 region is CASSQDGGRSQQPQHF. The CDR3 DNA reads TGCGCCAGCAGCCAAGACGGAGGTAGGTCCCAACAGCCCCAGCATTTT.

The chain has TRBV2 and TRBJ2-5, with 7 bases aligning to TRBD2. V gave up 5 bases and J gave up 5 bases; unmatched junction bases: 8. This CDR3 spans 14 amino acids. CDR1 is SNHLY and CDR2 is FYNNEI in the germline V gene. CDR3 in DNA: TGTGCCAGCAGTCCGCTGGGGGAGGGTGAGACCCAGTACTTC. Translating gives CASSPLGEGETQYF.

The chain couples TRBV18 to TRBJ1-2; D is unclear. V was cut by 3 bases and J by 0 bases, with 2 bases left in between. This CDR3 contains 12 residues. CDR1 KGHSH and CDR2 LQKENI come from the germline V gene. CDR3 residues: CASSPTNYGYTF. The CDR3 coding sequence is TGTGCCAGCTCACCTACTAACTATGGCTACACCTTC.

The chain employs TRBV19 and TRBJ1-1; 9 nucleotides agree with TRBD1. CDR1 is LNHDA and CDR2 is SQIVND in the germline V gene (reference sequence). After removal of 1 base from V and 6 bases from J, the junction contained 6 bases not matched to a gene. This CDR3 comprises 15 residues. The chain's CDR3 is CASSIGLRDRAEAFF. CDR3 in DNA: TGTGCCAGTAGTATAGGTCTCCGGGACAGGGCTGAAGCTTTCTTT.

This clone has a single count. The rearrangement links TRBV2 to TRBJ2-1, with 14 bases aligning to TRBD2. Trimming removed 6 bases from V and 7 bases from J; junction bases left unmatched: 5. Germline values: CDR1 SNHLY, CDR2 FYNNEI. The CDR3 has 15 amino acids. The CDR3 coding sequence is TGTGCCAGCAGGGGACTAGCGGGGGCCGGGAATGAGCAGTTCTTC. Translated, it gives CASRGLAGAGNEQFF.

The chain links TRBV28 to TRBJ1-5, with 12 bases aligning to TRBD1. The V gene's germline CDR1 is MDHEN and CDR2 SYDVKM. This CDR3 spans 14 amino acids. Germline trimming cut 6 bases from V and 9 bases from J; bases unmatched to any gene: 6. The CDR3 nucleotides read TGTGCCAGCAGCCTGGGGACAGGGGGCTTGCCCCAGCATTTT. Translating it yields CASSLGTGGLPQHF.

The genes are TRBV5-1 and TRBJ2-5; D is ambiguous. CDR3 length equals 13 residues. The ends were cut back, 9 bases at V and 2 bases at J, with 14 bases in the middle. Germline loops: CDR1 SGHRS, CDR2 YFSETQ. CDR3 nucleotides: TGCGCCACCCGACCTAATACTCAAGAGACCCAGTACTTC. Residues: CATRPNTQETQYF.

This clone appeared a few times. In DNA form, the CDR3 reads TGCAGCGTTAGGGGGCGCACTGAAGCTTTCTTT. This codes for CSVRGRTEAFF. The J gene is TRBJ1-1, the V gene TRBV29-1; 7 nucleotides align to TRBD1. The ends lost 5 bases at V and 4 bases at J; junction bases unmatched: 1. The CDR3 has 11 amino acids. Germline assignment: CDR1 SQVTM and CDR2 ANQGSEA.

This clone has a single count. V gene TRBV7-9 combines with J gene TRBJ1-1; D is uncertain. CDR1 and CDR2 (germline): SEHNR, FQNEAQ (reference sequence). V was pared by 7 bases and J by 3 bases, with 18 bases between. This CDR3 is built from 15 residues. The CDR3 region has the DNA TGTGCCAGCACCCTTAGGCACGGTGCCGACACTGAAGCTTTCTTT. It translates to CASTLRHGADTEAFF.

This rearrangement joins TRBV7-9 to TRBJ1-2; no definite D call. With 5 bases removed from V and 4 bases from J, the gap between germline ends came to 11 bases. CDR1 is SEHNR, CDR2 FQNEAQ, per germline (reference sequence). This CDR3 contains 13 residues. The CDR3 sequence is CASSPRDGYGYTF. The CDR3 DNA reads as TGTGCCAGCAGCCCTCGCGACGGCTATGGCTACACCTTC. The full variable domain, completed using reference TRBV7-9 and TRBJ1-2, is DTGVSQNPRHKITKRGQNVTFRCDPISEHNRLYWYRQTLGQGPEFLTYFQNEAQLEKSRLLSDRFSAERPKGSFSTLEIQRTEQGDSAMYLCASSPRDGYGYTFGSGTRLTVV.

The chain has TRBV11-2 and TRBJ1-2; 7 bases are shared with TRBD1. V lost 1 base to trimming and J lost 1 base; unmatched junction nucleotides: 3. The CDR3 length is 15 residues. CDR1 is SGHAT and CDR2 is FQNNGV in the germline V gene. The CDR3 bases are TGTGCCAGCAGCTTAGCCCCAGGGGGTAACTATGGCTACACCTTC. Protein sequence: CASSLAPGGNYGYTF.

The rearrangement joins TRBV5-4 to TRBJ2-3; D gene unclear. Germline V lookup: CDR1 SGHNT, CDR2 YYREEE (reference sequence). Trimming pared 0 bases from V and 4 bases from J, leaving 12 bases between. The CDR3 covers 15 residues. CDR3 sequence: CASSLGPSVADTQYF. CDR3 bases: TGTGCCAGCAGCTTGGGCCCCTCGGTTGCAGATACGCAGTATTTT.

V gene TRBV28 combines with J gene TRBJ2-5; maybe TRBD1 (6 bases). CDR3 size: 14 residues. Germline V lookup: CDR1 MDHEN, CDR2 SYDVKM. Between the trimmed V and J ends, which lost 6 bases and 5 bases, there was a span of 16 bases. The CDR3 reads CASSLNRARETQYF. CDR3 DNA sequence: TGTGCCAGCAGCCTGAACAGGGCCCGCGAGACCCAGTACTTC. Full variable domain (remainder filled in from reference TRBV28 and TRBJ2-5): DVKVTQSSRYLVKRTGEKVFLECVQDMDHENMFWYRQDPGLGLRLIYFSYDVKMKEKGDIPEGYSVSREKKERFSLILESASTNQTSMYLCASSLNRARETQYFGPGTRLLVL.

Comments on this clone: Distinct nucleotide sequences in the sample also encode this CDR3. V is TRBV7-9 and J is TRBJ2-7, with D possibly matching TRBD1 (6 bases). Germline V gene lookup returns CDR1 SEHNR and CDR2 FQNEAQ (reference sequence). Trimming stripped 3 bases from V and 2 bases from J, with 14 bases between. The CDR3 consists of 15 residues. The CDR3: CASSLEQGRTYEQYF. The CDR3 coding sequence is TGTGCCAGCAGCTTGGAACAGGGCAGGACCTACGAGCAGTACTTC.

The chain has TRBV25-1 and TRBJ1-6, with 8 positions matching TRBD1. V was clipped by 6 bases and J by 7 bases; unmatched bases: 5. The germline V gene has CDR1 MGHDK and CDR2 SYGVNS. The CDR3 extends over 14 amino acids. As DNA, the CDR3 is TGTGCCAGCAGAAAGACAGGGGCGAATTCACCCCTCCACTTT. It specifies CASRKTGANSPLHF.